One and the same sample provided the 2 T cell receptor beta chains below, sequenced in a study of CD8+ T cells in alopecia areata. Once RNA had been extracted, it was reverse transcribed into cDNA to act as the sequencing template. The table came from immunoSEQ multiplex PCR; TCRdb's copy has only in-frame clones and leaves some out. This sample has 65,000 to 95,000 clones, with just over 50% found just once. Sample: NKG2D-high CD8+ T cells sorted from blood. Receptors originate from a human donor with alopecia areata.

This clone was seen once. One end of the junction varies from germline; a read error may be responsible. The rearrangement joins TRBV7-7 to TRBJ2-5; D is uncertain. The CDR3 spans 14 residues. Germline V CDR1 and CDR2: SSHAT, FNYEAQ (reference sequence). The CDR3 DNA reads as TGTGCTAGCAGCTCTACAGTTTACCAAGAGACCCAGTACTTC. Amino acid sequence: CASSSTVYQETQYF.

The gene calls are TRBV29-1 and TRBJ1-2; 7 bases match TRBD1. J lost 2 bases, V lost 6 bases, and 3 bases had no gene match. Germline V lookup: CDR1 SQVTM, CDR2 ANQGSEA. The CDR3 covers 12 residues. As DNA, the CDR3 is TGCAGCGTCCCGACAGGGAACTATGGCTACACCTTC. This encodes CSVPTGNYGYTF.